This TCR beta chain stems from a study of control samples from healthy donors and cancer patients. This table comes from immunoSEQ multiplex PCR, and its TCRdb copy is limited to in-frame clones, with some not included. The profile shows tens of thousands of clones, around nine tenths of them singletons. Trimming shortened V by 4 bases and J by 0 bases, and 16 bases separated the two germline ends. From germline, CDR1 is SGHKS and CDR2 YYEKEE (reference sequence). This CDR3 contains 16 residues. Input material: blood. This receptor was taken from a woman aged 18-29 years in good health. The chain links TRBV5-5 to TRBJ1-2; D gene uncertain. For the CDR3, the DNA is TGTGCCAGCAGCATAACCCCGACGGCGGCTAACTATGGCTACACCTTC. Translation gives CASSITPTAANYGYTF. Full variable domain (rest looked up from reference TRBV5-5 and TRBJ1-2): DAGVTQSPTHLIKTRGQQVTLRCSPISGHKSVSWYQQVLGQGPQFIFQYYEKEERGRGNFPDRFSARQFPNYSSELNVNALLLGDSALYLCASSITPTAANYGYTFGSGTRLTVV.